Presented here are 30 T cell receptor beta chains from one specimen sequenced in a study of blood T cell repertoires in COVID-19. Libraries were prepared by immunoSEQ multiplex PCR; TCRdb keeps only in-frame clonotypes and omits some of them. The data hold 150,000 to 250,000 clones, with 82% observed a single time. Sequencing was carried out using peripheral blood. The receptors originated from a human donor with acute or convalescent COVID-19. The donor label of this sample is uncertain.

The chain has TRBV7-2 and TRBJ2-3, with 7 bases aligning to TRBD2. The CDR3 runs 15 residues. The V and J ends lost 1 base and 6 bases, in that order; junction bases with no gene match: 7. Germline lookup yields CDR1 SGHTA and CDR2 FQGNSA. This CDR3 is CASSLGLGGVDTQYF. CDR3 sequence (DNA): TGTGCCAGCAGCTTAGGCTTGGGGGGGGTCGATACGCAGTATTTT.

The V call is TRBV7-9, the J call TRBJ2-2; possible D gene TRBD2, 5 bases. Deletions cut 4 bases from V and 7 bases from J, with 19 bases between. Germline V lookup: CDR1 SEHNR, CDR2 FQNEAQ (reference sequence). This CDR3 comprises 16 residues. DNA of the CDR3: TGTGCCAGCAGCTCGCCCCTCTTAATTGGAGGCGGGGAGCTGTTTTTT. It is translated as CASSSPLLIGGGELFF.

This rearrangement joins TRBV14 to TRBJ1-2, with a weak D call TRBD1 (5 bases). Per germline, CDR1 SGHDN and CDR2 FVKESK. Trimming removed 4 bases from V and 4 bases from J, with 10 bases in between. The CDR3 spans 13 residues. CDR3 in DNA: TGTGCCAGCAGCCCGACAGCAATCTATGGCTACACCTTC. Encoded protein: CASSPTAIYGYTF.

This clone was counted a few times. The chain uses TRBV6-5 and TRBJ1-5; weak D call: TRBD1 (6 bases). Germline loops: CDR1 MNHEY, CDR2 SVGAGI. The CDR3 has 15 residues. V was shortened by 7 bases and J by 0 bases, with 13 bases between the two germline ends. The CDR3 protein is CASTLQGNSNQPQHF. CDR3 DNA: TGTGCCAGCACCTTACAGGGAAATAGCAATCAGCCCCAGCATTTT.

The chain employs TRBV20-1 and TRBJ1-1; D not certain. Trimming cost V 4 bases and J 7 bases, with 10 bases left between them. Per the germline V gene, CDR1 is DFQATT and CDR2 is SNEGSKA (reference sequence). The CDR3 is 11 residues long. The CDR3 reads CSAIPASEAFF. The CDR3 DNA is TGCAGTGCTATTCCCGCGAGTGAAGCTTTCTTT.

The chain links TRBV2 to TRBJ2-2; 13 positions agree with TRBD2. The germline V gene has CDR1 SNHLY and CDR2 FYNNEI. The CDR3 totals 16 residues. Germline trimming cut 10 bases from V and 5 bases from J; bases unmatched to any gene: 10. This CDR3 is CATSLAGGPRTGELFF. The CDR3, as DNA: TGTGCCACCTCACTAGCGGGAGGGCCAAGGACCGGGGAGCTGTTTTTT.

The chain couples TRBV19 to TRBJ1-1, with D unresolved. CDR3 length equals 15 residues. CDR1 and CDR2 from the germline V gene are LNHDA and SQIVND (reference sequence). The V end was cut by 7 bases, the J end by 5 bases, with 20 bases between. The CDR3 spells CASIVSPGVQTEAFF. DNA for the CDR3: TGTGCCAGTATAGTCAGTCCCGGGGTACAAACTGAAGCTTTCTTT.

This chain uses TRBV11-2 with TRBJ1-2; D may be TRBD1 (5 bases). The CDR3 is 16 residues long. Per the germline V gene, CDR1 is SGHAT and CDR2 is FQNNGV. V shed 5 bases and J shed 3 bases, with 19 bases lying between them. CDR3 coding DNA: TGTGCCAGCAGCCCCAAAGCGGGGGTGGGTGACTATGGCTACACCTTC. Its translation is CASSPKAGVGDYGYTF.

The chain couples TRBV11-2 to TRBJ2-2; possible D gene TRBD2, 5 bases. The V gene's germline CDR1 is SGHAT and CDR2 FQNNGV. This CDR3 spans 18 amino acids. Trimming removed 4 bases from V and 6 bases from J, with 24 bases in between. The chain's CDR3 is CASSSARMPRERAGELFF. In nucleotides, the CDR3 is TGTGCCAGCAGCTCCGCCCGGATGCCGCGCGAGAGGGCCGGGGAGCTGTTTTTT. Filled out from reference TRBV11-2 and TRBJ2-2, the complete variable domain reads EAGVAQSPRYKIIEKRQSVAFWCNPISGHATLYWYQQILGQGPKLLIQFQNNGVVDDSQLPKDRFSAERLKGVDSTLKIQPAKLEDSAVYLCASSSARMPRERAGELFFGEGSRLTVL.

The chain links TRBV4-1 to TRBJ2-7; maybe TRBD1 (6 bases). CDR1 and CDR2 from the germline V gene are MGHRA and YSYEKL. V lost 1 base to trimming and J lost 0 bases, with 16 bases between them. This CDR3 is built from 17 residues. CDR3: CASSQVPQTGSSYEQYF. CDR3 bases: TGCGCCAGCAGCCAAGTCCCCCAGACAGGTAGCTCCTACGAGCAGTACTTC.

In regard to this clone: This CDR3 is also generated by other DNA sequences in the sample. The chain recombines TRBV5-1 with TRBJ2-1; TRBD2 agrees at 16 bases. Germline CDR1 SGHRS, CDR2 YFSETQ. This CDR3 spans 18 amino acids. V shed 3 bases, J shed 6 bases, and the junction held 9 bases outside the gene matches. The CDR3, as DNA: TGCGCCAGCAGCTCGGGACTAGCGGGGGGGCCGGGTTCCAATGAGCAGTTCTTC. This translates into CASSSGLAGGPGSNEQFF.

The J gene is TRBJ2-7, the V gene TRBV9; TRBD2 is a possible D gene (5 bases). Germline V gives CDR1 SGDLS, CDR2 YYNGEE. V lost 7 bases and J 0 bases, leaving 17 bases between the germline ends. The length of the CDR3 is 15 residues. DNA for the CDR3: TGTGCCAGCGGCCCGGGCGGGTTGAGCTCCTACGAGCAGTACTTC. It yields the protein CASGPGGLSSYEQYF.

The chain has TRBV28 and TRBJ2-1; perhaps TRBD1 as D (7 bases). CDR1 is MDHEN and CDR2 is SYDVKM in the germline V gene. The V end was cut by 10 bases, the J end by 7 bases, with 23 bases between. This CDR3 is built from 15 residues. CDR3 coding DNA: TGTGCCATCCTCGGAGGGGCCAGGGGGAAGAATGAGCAGTTCTTC. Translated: CAILGGARGKNEQFF.

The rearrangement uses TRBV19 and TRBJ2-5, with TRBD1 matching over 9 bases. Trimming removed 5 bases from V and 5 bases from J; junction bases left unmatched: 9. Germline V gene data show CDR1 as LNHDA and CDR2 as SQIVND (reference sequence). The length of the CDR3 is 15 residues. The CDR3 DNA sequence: TGTGCCAGTAGTGGGTACAGGGGGCGCGGGGAGACCCAGTACTTC. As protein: CASSGYRGRGETQYF.

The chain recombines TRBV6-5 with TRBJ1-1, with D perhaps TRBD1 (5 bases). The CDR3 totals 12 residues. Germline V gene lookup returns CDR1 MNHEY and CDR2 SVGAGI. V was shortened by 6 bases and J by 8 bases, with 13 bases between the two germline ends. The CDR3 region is CASRPTANEAFF. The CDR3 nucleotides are TGTGCCAGCAGGCCGACAGCTAACGAAGCTTTCTTT.

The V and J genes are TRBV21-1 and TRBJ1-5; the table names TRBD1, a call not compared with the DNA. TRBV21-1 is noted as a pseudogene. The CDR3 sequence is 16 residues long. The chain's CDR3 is CASSGNVRVRNQPQHF. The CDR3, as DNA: TGTGCCAGCAGCGGTAATGTCAGGGTCCGTAATCAGCCCCAGCATTTT.

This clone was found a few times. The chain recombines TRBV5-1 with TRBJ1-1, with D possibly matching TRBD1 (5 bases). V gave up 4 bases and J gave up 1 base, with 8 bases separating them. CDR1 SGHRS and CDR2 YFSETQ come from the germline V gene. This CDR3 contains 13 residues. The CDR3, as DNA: TGCGCCAGCAGCGACACAGGGAACACTGAAGCTTTCTTT. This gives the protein CASSDTGNTEAFF.

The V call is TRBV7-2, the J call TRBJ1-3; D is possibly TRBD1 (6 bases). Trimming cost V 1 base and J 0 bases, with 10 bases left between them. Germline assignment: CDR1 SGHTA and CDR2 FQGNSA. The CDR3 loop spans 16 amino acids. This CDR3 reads CASSLGGGYSGNTIYF. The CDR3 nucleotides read TGTGCCAGCAGCTTAGGGGGGGGCTACTCTGGAAACACCATATATTTT.

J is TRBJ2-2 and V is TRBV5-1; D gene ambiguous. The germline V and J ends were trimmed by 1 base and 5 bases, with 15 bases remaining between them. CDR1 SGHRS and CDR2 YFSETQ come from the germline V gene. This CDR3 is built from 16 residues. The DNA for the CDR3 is TGCGCCAGCAGCTTGTATGGCAGGCCAGGTACCGGGGAGCTGTTTTTT. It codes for CASSLYGRPGTGELFF.

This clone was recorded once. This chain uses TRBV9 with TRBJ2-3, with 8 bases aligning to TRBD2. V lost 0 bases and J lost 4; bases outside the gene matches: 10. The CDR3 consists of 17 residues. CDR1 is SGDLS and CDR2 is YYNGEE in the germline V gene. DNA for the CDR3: TGTGCCAGCAGCGTAGAAGGTAGCGGGAAGCTCGCAGATACGCAGTATTTT. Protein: CASSVEGSGKLADTQYF.

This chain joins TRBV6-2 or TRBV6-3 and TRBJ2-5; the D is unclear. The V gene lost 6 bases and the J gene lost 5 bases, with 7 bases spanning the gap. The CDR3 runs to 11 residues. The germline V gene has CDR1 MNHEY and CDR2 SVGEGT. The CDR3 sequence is CASSPRETQYF. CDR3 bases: TGTGCCAGCAGCCCTCGGGAGACCCAGTACTTC.

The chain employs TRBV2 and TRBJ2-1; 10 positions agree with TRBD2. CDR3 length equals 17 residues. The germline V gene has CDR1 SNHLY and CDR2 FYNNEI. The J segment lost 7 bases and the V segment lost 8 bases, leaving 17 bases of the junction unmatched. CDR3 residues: CASGPRERLAGLNEQFF. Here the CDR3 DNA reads TGTGCCAGCGGGCCTAGAGAAAGACTAGCGGGTTTGAATGAGCAGTTCTTC.

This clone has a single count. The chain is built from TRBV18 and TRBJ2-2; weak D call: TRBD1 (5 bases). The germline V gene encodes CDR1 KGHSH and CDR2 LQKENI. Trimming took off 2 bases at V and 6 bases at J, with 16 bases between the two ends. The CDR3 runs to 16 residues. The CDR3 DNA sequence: TGTGCCAGCTCACCATATTATCCAGGGTACGCCGGGGAGCTGTTTTTT. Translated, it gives CASSPYYPGYAGELFF.

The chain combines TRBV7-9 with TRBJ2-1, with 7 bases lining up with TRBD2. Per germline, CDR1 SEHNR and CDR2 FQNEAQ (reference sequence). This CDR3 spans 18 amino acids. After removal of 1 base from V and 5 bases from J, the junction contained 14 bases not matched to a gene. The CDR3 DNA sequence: TGTGCCAGCAGCTTAGTCGGGTGGATGGCTAGCGGCCACAATGAGCAGTTCTTC. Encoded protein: CASSLVGWMASGHNEQFF.

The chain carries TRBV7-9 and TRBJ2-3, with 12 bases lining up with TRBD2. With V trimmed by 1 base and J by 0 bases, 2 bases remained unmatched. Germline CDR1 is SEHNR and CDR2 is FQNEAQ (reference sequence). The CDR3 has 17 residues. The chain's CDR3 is CASSLGGTSGSTDTQYF. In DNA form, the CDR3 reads TGTGCCAGCAGCTTAGGTGGGACTAGCGGGAGCACAGATACGCAGTATTTT.

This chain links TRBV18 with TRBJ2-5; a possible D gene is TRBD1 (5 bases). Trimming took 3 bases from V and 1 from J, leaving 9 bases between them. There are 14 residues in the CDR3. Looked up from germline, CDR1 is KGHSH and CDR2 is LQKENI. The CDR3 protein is CASSPWGGQETQYF. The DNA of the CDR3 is TGTGCCAGCTCACCTTGGGGCGGCCAAGAGACCCAGTACTTC.

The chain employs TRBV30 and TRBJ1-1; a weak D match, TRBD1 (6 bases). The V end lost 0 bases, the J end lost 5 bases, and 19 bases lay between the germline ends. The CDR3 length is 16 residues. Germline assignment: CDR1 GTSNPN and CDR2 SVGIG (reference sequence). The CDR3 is CAWSVRGATMRTEAFF. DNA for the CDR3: TGTGCCTGGAGTGTACGGGGGGCGACCATGCGGACTGAAGCTTTCTTT.

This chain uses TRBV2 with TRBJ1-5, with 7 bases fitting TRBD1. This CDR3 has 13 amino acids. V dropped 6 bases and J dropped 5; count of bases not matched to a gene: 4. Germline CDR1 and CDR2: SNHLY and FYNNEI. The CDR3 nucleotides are TGTGCCAGCAGGGGGACAGATCATCAGCCCCAGCATTTT. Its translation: CASRGTDHQPQHF.

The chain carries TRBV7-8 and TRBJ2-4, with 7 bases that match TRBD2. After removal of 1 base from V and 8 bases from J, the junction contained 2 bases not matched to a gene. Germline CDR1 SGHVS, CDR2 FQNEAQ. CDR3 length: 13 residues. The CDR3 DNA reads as TGTGCCAGCAGCTTAGGGGGAGGGCACATTCAGTACTTC. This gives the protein CASSLGGGHIQYF. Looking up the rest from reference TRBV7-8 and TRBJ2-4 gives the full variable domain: GAGVSQSPRYKVAKRGQDVALRCDPISGHVSLFWYQQALGQGPEFLTYFQNEAQLDKSGLPSDRFFAERPEGSVSTLKIQRTQQEDSAVYLCASSLGGGHIQYFGAGTRLSVL.

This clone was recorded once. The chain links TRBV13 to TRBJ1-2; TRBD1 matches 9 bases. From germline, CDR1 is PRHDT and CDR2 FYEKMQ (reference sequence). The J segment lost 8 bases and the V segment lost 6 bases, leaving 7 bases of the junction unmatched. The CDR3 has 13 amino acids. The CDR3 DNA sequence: TGTGCCAGCAGGCAACAGGGGGCGCTCGGCTACACCTTC. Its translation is CASRQQGALGYTF.